This is a list of T cell receptor beta chains from one sample in a study of regulatory T cells in long-lasting Graves disease. TCRdb re-called the multiplex PCR reads with MiXCR, one entry per CDR3 protein. The table lists about 610,000 distinct CDR3 sequences, about 16% of them singletons, with around 13% in the top ten. This sample was shared with a second study, whose subject was T cells in Graves' hyperthyroidism and ophthalmopathy.

The material was peripheral blood mononuclear cells (PBMCs), obtained at new diagnosis, from a patient treated with antithyroid drugs. The receptors come from a young man with Graves disease. Each CDR3 is given with its conserved first and last residue.

CASSDLAGWTDTQYF	TRBV10-2	15	TRBJ2-3
CASLTLAGGTGELFF	TRBV28	15	TRBJ2-2
CASSPPLDREVGQYF	TRBV7-9	15	TRBJ2-7
CASSPYLAALPDTQYF	TRBV3-1	16	TRBJ2-3
CASSLSGSPLPTEAFF	TRBV5-1	16	TRBJ1-1
CASSLRPSRSITEAFF	TRBV7-8	16	TRBJ1-1
CASSLDRVETQYF	TRBV11-2	13	TRBJ2-5
CASSSPSGKGTDTQYF	TRBV27	16	TRBJ2-3
CASSEGEGDRVIYGSNQPQHF	TRBV2	21	TRBJ1-5
CSVGNERELFF	TRBV29-1	11	TRBJ1-4
CASSLGWVRSANYGYTF	TRBV28	17	TRBJ1-2
CASSLAANTDYYGYTF	TRBV5-1	16	TRBJ1-2
CASSPPRGASNQPQHF	TRBV28	16	TRBJ1-5
CASSSLGLAGYNEQFF	TRBV12-3/TRBV12-4	16	TRBJ2-1
CRATSGRMNEQFF	TRBV20-1	13	TRBJ2-1
CASSPGTSGRNSYNEQFF	TRBV18	18	TRBJ2-1
CASSSIITTGRETQYF	TRBV5-5	16	TRBJ2-5
CASSSTAGNDGYTF	TRBV28	14	TRBJ1-2
CASSAAAQGNYGYTF	TRBV9	15	TRBJ1-2
CASGGQTDTQYF	TRBV28	12	TRBJ2-3
CASGLVLNAGTDTQYF	TRBV12-5	16	TRBJ2-3
CSALNWEGTDTQYF	TRBV20-1	14	TRBJ2-3
CSAPPPGTSGSSYEQYF	TRBV20-1	17	TRBJ2-7
CASSKAPGTGSYEQYF	TRBV27	16	TRBJ2-7
CSAQLAYPPYEQYF	TRBV20-1	14	TRBJ2-7
CASSLQLAGYETQYF	TRBV7-2	15	TRBJ2-5
CASSQGWGHSYEQYF	TRBV6-1	15	TRBJ2-7
CASSPRQGLNQPQHF	TRBV27	15	TRBJ1-5
CASSTQRAVEQYF	TRBV6-1	13	TRBJ2-7
CSVGRGRTEAFF	TRBV29-1	12	TRBJ1-1
CATSRGELNTEAFF	TRBV15	14	TRBJ1-1
CASSPAPTFYEQYF	TRBV7-9	14	TRBJ2-7
CASSPGAFNQPQHF	TRBV2	14	TRBJ1-5
CASSVDSSSTEAFF	TRBV9	14	TRBJ1-1
CASTQTSGYNEQFF	TRBV7-9	14	TRBJ2-1
CASAPMWAGTNEKLFF	TRBV14	16	TRBJ1-4
CASSSRRFTNNEQFF	TRBV5-6	15	TRBJ2-1
CSARPRPAPGLAGVYEQYF	TRBV20-1	19	TRBJ2-7
CASSPPLIGSGSINEQFF	TRBV7-3	18	TRBJ2-1
CASRGSGEYQETQYF	TRBV12-3/TRBV12-4	15	TRBJ2-5
CSARKGLAYEQYF	TRBV20-1	13	TRBJ2-7
CASSQDGALNTEAFF	TRBV4-1	15	TRBJ1-1
CASSTARLAAQETQYF	TRBV12-3/TRBV12-4	16	TRBJ2-5
CASTRTSGRASFGNEQFF	TRBV11-2	18	TRBJ2-1
CASSPERTALANEKLFF	TRBV6-1	17	TRBJ1-4
CASRSGNSYNEQFF	TRBV12-3/TRBV12-4	14	TRBJ2-1
CASNTGGREKLFF	TRBV7-9	13	TRBJ1-4
CASSLGYGVNQPQHF	TRBV7-6	15	TRBJ1-5
CASSQPRAGISNYGYTF	TRBV4-1	17	TRBJ1-2
CASSPPGGTTGGDTQYF	TRBV5-1	17	TRBJ2-3
CASSQGTHYEQYF	TRBV3-1	13	TRBJ2-7
CASSLGAPSGNTIYF	TRBV28	15	TRBJ1-3
CASKALFSGQNTGELFF	TRBV5-1	17	TRBJ2-2
CASSQRTGEGETQYF	TRBV4-1	15	TRBJ2-5